This T cell receptor beta chain is from a study of shared clonotypes between healthy human individuals. Overall study results and limits: Owing to a small donor count, the genetic and exposure-history diversity represented was limited.

In unsorted samples, genomic DNA was obtained using 90 million to 95 million PBMCs. The data were produced by immunoSEQ multiplex PCR, yet TCRdb's version contains in-frame clones alone and is incomplete. The data show approximately 500,000 clones, around 73% seen once. In regard to this clone: Its specificity is not known.

V lost 4 bases, J lost 5 bases, and 0 bases stayed unmatched. This CDR3 is 13 amino acids long. The germline gives CDR1 SNHLY, CDR2 FYNNEI. The clonotype was recovered from a woman aged 40 to 50 in good health. Some clones in this sample may be carry-over from other donors' samples. Sample: PBMCs. V and J are TRBV2 and TRBJ2-1; the match to TRBD2 covers 9 bases. Here the CDR3 DNA reads TGTGCCAGCAGTGGACTAGCGGACAATGAGCAGTTCTTC. Translated: CASSGLADNEQFF. The full variable domain, with the rest looked up from reference TRBV2 and TRBJ2-1, is EPEVTQTPSHQVTQMGQEVILRCVPISNHLYFYWYRQILGQKVEFLVSFYNNEISEKSEIFDDQFSVERPDGSNFTLKIRSTKLEDSAMYFCASSGLADNEQFFGPGTRLTVL.